Listed below are T cell receptor beta chains from one sample, sequenced in a study of shared clonotypes between healthy human individuals. Profiling relied on immunoSEQ multiplex PCR, and the TCRdb table lists in-frame clones only, not all of them. The sample has around 700,000 clones; 74% are singletons. Input material: memory CD4+ T cells sorted from blood. The origin of the receptors is a woman aged 25 to 39 in good health. CDR3s include the opening cysteine and the closing phenylalanine or tryptophan. The D gene is left open where the match is weak. The size of a clone is reported for some rows only, either as once, few or many, or as a class for expanded clones.

V: TRBV14
D: NA
size: once
length: 12
J: TRBJ2-5
CDR3: CASSQETETQYF
DNA: TGTGCCAGCAGCCAGGAGACGGAGACCCAGTACTTC

V: TRBV19
D: TRBD1
size: few
length: 17
J: TRBJ2-6
CDR3: CASTKTTGVSGANVLTF
DNA: TGTGCCAGTACCAAAACCACAGGGGTATCTGGGGCCAACGTCCTGACTTTC

V: TRBV5-8
D: TRBD1
size: NA
length: 17
J: TRBJ2-1
CDR3: CASSSGQGRFRGDEQFF
DNA: TGTGCCAGCAGCTCCGGACAGGGGAGATTTCGCGGAGATGAGCAGTTCTTC

V: TRBV29-1
D: TRBD1
size: NA
length: 14
J: TRBJ2-3
CDR3: CSARTGFSTDTQYF
DNA: TGCAGCGCCCGGACAGGATTTAGCACAGATACGCAGTATTTT

V: TRBV2
D: TRBD2
size: NA
length: 17
J: TRBJ2-2
CDR3: CASRHGLAGGPEGELFF
DNA: TGTGCCAGCAGGCACGGACTAGCGGGAGGGCCCGAGGGGGAGCTGTTTTTT

V: TRBV28
D: NA
size: once
length: 14
J: TRBJ1-4
CDR3: CASSGSGVNEKLFF
DNA: TGTGCCAGCAGTGGGTCAGGGGTTAATGAAAAACTGTTTTTT

V: TRBV5-1
D: NA
size: NA
length: 14
J: TRBJ1-1
CDR3: CASSLTDWNTEAFF
DNA: TGCGCCAGCAGCTTGACAGACTGGAACACTGAAGCTTTCTTT

V: TRBV2
D: NA
size: NA
length: 11
J: TRBJ2-5
CDR3: CASSVYETQYF
DNA: TGTGCCAGCAGTGTGTATGAGACCCAGTACTTC

V: TRBV7-2
D: NA
size: NA
length: 16
J: TRBJ2-1
CDR3: CASSLARVSSYNEQFF
DNA: TGTGCCAGCAGCTTAGCCCGGGTGAGCTCCTACAATGAGCAGTTCTTC

V: TRBV13
D: TRBD1
size: few
length: 20
J: TRBJ2-3
CDR3: CASSPSPGTGWLARTDTQYF
DNA: TGTGCCAGCAGCCCGAGCCCGGGGACAGGGTGGCTCGCTCGCACAGATACGCAGTATTTT

V: TRBV27
D: NA
size: NA
length: 15
J: TRBJ2-7
CDR3: CASRKGDEPTYEQYF
DNA: TGTGCCAGCAGGAAAGGTGATGAGCCCACCTACGAGCAGTACTTC

V: TRBV25-1
D: TRBD2
size: NA
length: 15
J: TRBJ2-5
CDR3: CASSDYAGGRETQYF
DNA: TGTGCCAGCAGTGATTATGCGGGAGGTCGAGAGACCCAGTACTTC

V: TRBV18
D: TRBD2
size: NA
length: 17
J: TRBJ2-7
CDR3: CASSLPGEASGRNEQYF
DNA: TGTGCCAGCTCACTCCCGGGGGAGGCTAGCGGGAGAAACGAGCAGTACTTC

V: TRBV5-1
D: TRBD2
size: NA
length: 18
J: TRBJ2-1
CDR3: CASSLKGLAGVGDNEQFF
DNA: TGCGCCAGCAGCTTGAAGGGACTAGCGGGAGTCGGGGACAATGAGCAGTTCTTC

V: TRBV5-1
D: NA
size: NA
length: 14
J: TRBJ2-1
CDR3: CASSFPPTLNEQFF
DNA: TGCGCCAGCAGCTTCCCACCTACACTCAATGAGCAGTTCTTC

V: TRBV18
D: TRBD1
size: NA
length: 14
J: TRBJ1-2
CDR3: CASSSPGTAYGYTF
DNA: TGTGCCAGCTCATCTCCCGGGACAGCATATGGCTACACCTTC

V: TRBV27
D: TRBD2
size: NA
length: 14
J: TRBJ2-5
CDR3: CASKRLAGKETQYF
DNA: TGTGCCAGTAAGCGCCTAGCGGGGAAAGAGACCCAGTACTTC

V: TRBV30
D: NA
size: NA
length: 17
J: TRBJ1-4
CDR3: CAWSWAGGPATNEKLFF
DNA: TGTGCCTGGAGTTGGGCAGGCGGACCCGCAACTAATGAAAAACTGTTTTTT

V: TRBV4-2
D: NA
size: NA
length: 17
J: TRBJ2-2
CDR3: CASSQDLTGYTTGELFF
DNA: TGTGCCAGCAGCCAAGATTTGACAGGATATACCACCGGGGAGCTGTTTTTT

V: TRBV27
D: NA
size: once
length: 14
J: TRBJ2-5
CDR3: CASSLERQAETQYF
DNA: TGTGCCAGCAGTTTGGAGCGGCAGGCAGAGACCCAGTACTTC

V: TRBV19
D: NA
size: NA
length: 15
J: TRBJ2-7
CDR3: CASSINSDTWSEQYF
DNA: TGTGCCAGTAGTATCAACTCGGACACCTGGAGCGAGCAGTACTTC

V: TRBV27
D: NA
size: NA
length: 13
J: TRBJ2-1
CDR3: CASSPTGNNEQFF
DNA: TGTGCCAGCAGCCCCACAGGGAACAATGAGCAGTTCTTC

V: TRBV2
D: TRBD2
size: NA
length: 14
J: TRBJ2-1
CDR3: CASIGTSGSGEQFF
DNA: TGTGCCAGCATTGGGACTAGCGGGAGTGGTGAGCAGTTCTTC

V: TRBV27
D: TRBD1
size: NA
length: 14
J: TRBJ2-7
CDR3: CASSSDRGGYEQYF
DNA: TGTGCCAGCAGCTCGGACAGGGGGGGGTACGAGCAGTACTTC

V: TRBV19
D: TRBD2
size: few
length: 15
J: TRBJ2-7
CDR3: CASSIFPGLGGEQYF
DNA: TGTGCCAGTAGTATATTCCCGGGACTAGGAGGCGAGCAGTACTTC

V: TRBV27
D: TRBD2
size: NA
length: 13
J: TRBJ2-7
CDR3: CASQLAGGNEQYF
DNA: TGTGCCAGTCAACTAGCGGGAGGGAACGAGCAGTACTTC

V: TRBV7-9
D: NA
size: few
length: 15
J: TRBJ1-2
CDR3: CASSLVGSMVNGYTF
DNA: TGTGCCAGCAGCTTAGTGGGCAGCATGGTGAATGGCTACACCTTC

V: TRBV4-1
D: TRBD2
size: NA
length: 15
J: TRBJ2-1
CDR3: CASSPGLAGHNEQFF
DNA: TGCGCCAGCAGTCCCGGACTAGCGGGTCACAATGAGCAGTTCTTC

V: TRBV7-9
D: TRBD1
size: NA
length: 17
J: TRBJ2-2
CDR3: CASSSRSGQENTGELFF
DNA: TGTGCCAGCAGCTCTAGGTCGGGACAGGAGAACACCGGGGAGCTGTTTTTT

V: TRBV2
D: NA
size: NA
length: 13
J: TRBJ1-2
CDR3: CASSDQEAAGYTF
DNA: TGTGCCAGCAGTGATCAGGAGGCGGCTGGCTACACCTTC

V: TRBV6-5
D: TRBD2
size: NA
length: 15
J: TRBJ2-7
CDR3: CASRFTSGSSYEQYF
DNA: TGTGCCAGCAGGTTCACTAGCGGTTCCTCCTACGAGCAGTACTTC

V: TRBV4-1
D: NA
size: NA
length: 16
J: TRBJ2-7
CDR3: CASSQARHKAWYEQYF
DNA: TGCGCCAGCAGCCAAGCTAGGCATAAAGCCTGGTACGAGCAGTACTTC

V: TRBV28
D: TRBD1
size: NA
length: 14
J: TRBJ2-7
CDR3: CASTQGQGRNEQYF
DNA: TGTGCCAGCACCCAAGGACAGGGGCGAAACGAGCAGTACTTC

V: TRBV6-6
D: NA
size: NA
length: 13
J: TRBJ2-3
CDR3: CASSRGRDDTQYF
DNA: TGTGCCAGCAGTAGAGGCCGAGATGATACGCAGTATTTT

V: TRBV29-1
D: NA
size: NA
length: 13
J: TRBJ1-2
CDR3: CSVESLGFNGYTF
DNA: TGCAGCGTTGAATCGTTGGGGTTTAATGGCTACACCTTC

V: TRBV19
D: NA
size: NA
length: 15
J: TRBJ1-5
CDR3: CASRSFGQSNQPQHF
DNA: TGTGCCAGTAGAAGTTTCGGCCAGAGCAATCAGCCCCAGCATTTT

V: TRBV4-1
D: NA
size: NA
length: 16
J: TRBJ2-7
CDR3: CASSQVAGQYSYEQYF
DNA: TGCGCCAGCAGCCAAGTAGCGGGACAGTACTCCTACGAGCAGTACTTC

V: TRBV7-9
D: TRBD2
size: NA
length: 16
J: TRBJ2-5
CDR3: CASSPGTGLSSETQYF
DNA: TGTGCCAGCAGCCCCGGGACGGGACTAAGTTCGGAGACCCAGTACTTC

V: TRBV30
D: NA
size: NA
length: 16
J: TRBJ2-7
CDR3: CAWRPLRGTHIYEQYF
DNA: TGTGCCTGGAGGCCCCTAAGGGGAACCCACATTTACGAGCAGTACTTC

V: TRBV9
D: TRBD2
size: NA
length: 15
J: TRBJ2-1
CDR3: CASSVTSGSYNEQFF
DNA: TGTGCCAGCAGCGTCACTAGCGGCTCCTACAATGAGCAGTTCTTC

V: TRBV10-2
D: TRBD1
size: NA
length: 16
J: TRBJ2-7
CDR3: CASLPHRDRQTYEQYF
DNA: TGCGCCAGCCTCCCCCATCGGGACAGGCAAACCTACGAGCAGTACTTC

V: TRBV19
D: NA
size: NA
length: 16
J: TRBJ1-2
CDR3: CASSILAGKVNYGYTF
DNA: TGTGCCAGTAGTATATTGGCAGGAAAAGTGAACTATGGCTACACCTTC

V: TRBV9
D: TRBD2
size: NA
length: 18
J: TRBJ2-2
CDR3: CASSVLAGGLLGTGELFF
DNA: TGTGCCAGCAGCGTACTAGCGGGAGGGTTGTTGGGAACCGGGGAGCTGTTTTTT

V: TRBV27
D: NA
size: NA
length: 15
J: TRBJ2-1
CDR3: CATTGGESSYNEQFF
DNA: TGTGCCACTACCGGTGGGGAGAGCTCCTACAATGAGCAGTTCTTC

V: TRBV27
D: NA
size: NA
length: 16
J: TRBJ1-5
CDR3: CASSFLIWKSNQPQHF
DNA: TGTGCCAGCAGTTTTCTGATCTGGAAGAGCAATCAGCCCCAGCATTTT

V: TRBV19
D: NA
size: few
length: 14
J: TRBJ2-1
CDR3: CASRQGRVGNEQFF
DNA: TGTGCCAGTAGGCAGGGCAGGGTAGGCAATGAGCAGTTCTTC

V: TRBV7-6
D: TRBD1
size: many
length: 16
J: TRBJ2-1
CDR3: CASSLAGQGEYNEQFF
DNA: TGTGCCAGCAGCTTAGCCGGACAGGGGGAATACAATGAGCAGTTCTTC

V: TRBV15
D: NA
size: few
length: 16
J: TRBJ2-4
CDR3: CATSNRPSENQNIQYF
DNA: TGTGCCACCAGTAATCGACCTAGCGAGAACCAAAACATTCAGTACTTC

V: TRBV2
D: NA
size: NA
length: 14
J: TRBJ2-3
CDR3: CASSGAGHTDTQYF
DNA: TGTGCCAGCTCCGGAGCAGGGCACACAGATACGCAGTATTTT

V: TRBV6-6
D: TRBD1
size: NA
length: 15
J: TRBJ1-4
CDR3: CASSHQQGAFEKLFF
DNA: TGTGCCAGCAGTCATCAACAGGGGGCGTTTGAAAAACTGTTTTTT

V: TRBV10-1
D: NA
size: NA
length: 13
J: TRBJ1-3
CDR3: CASSRGPGNTIYF
DNA: TGCGCCAGCAGCCGCGGGCCTGGAAACACCATATATTTT

V: TRBV7-6
D: NA
size: NA
length: 15
J: TRBJ2-7
CDR3: CASSFMTGKHYEQYF
DNA: TGTGCCAGCAGCTTTATGACTGGAAAACACTACGAGCAGTACTTC

V: TRBV15
D: NA
size: NA
length: 15
J: TRBJ1-1
CDR3: CATTRFRVRNTEAFF
DNA: TGTGCCACCACCAGGTTCAGGGTCCGGAACACTGAAGCTTTCTTT

V: TRBV2
D: TRBD2
size: NA
length: 16
J: TRBJ2-3
CDR3: CASTYLSGSSTDTQYF
DNA: TGTGCCAGCACCTACCTTAGCGGGAGTAGCACAGATACGCAGTATTTT

V: TRBV7-2
D: NA
size: few
length: 15
J: TRBJ1-3
CDR3: CASSVGSGPGNTIYF
DNA: TGTGCCAGCAGCGTCGGATCAGGGCCCGGAAACACCATATATTTT

V: TRBV5-1
D: NA
size: many
length: 17
J: TRBJ2-4
CDR3: CASSLEGTVRSKNIQYF
DNA: TGCGCCAGCAGCTTGGAGGGGACGGTGCGTTCCAAAAACATTCAGTACTTC

V: TRBV7-8
D: NA
size: once
length: 16
J: TRBJ1-5
CDR3: CASSSRAPSSNQPQHF
DNA: TGTGCCAGCAGCTCACGAGCCCCTTCTAGCAATCAGCCCCAGCATTTT

V: TRBV4-1
D: NA
size: NA
length: 20
J: TRBJ2-6
CDR3: CASSQPTRQKVLSGANVLTF
DNA: TGCGCCAGCAGCCAACCTACGAGACAGAAAGTCCTCTCTGGGGCCAACGTCCTGACTTTC

V: TRBV30
D: TRBD2
size: NA
length: 17
J: TRBJ2-2
CDR3: CAWSGLAGRQNTGELFF
DNA: TGTGCCTGGTCCGGACTAGCGGGGAGGCAGAACACCGGGGAGCTGTTTTTT

V: TRBV11-2
D: TRBD1
size: few
length: 13
J: TRBJ1-2
CDR3: CASSTPGGFGYTF
DNA: TGTGCCAGCAGCACACCAGGGGGTTTTGGCTACACCTTC